The clone carrying this T cell receptor beta chain has just a few counts. V was trimmed by 7 bases and J by 3 bases, leaving 12 bases between them. The CDR3 length is 14 residues. Germline CDR1 reads MNHNS; CDR2 reads SASEGT. TCRdb reanalysed the RT-PCR reads using MiXCR and keeps one entry per CDR3 protein. The data contain around 170,000 distinct CDR3 sequences, approximately 24% of them seen just once; the ten biggest clones take up around 26%. The entry originates in a study of patients and donors after allogeneic stem cell transplantation. The chain links TRBV6-1 to TRBJ2-2; no firm D call. The source is a human donor who was either an allogeneic HSCT recipient or a stem cell or donor lymphocyte infusion donor (not recorded which). It is not recorded whose cells these are; they may come from a transplant donor. The specimen sequenced was blood, either unsorted or a sorted T cell fraction (not recorded which). The DNA for the CDR3 is TGTGCCAGCATCCACAACGAGTACACCGGGGAGCTGTTTTTT. Its translation is CASIHNEYTGELFF.